Each of the 3 T cell receptor beta chains below was sequenced from the same sample in a study of blood T cell repertoires in COVID-19. Data came from immunoSEQ multiplex PCR; TCRdb stores just in-frame clones and leaves some out. The table lists a few hundred thousand clones, 70% to 90% of them singletons, with 6.5% to 8.5% in the top ten. Sequenced sample: PBMCs or T cells enriched from blood (not recorded which). The receptor source for this set is a woman aged 40 to 50 with acute COVID-19.

This chain joins TRBV28 and TRBJ1-1; D is unclear. Trimming shortened V by 0 bases and J by 3 bases, and 11 bases separated the two germline ends. CDR1 is MDHEN, CDR2 SYDVKM, per germline. The CDR3 is 15 amino acids. The CDR3 loop reads CASSLWPGSDTEAFF. The CDR3 bases are TGTGCCAGCAGTTTATGGCCAGGATCAGACACTGAAGCTTTCTTT.

This chain joins TRBV21-1 and TRBJ2-3; TRBD2, as called in the table, went unchecked against the DNA. TRBV21-1 is deemed a pseudogene. CDR3 size: 17 residues. Here the CDR3 reads CASSNFWGERLTDTQYF. The CDR3 DNA is TGTGCCAGCAGCAATTTCTGGGGGGAAAGGCTCACAGATACGCAGTATTTT.

V is TRBV29-1 and J is TRBJ2-1; TRBD2 agrees at 8 bases. The CDR3 consists of 13 residues. The V gene end was trimmed by 4 bases and the J gene end by 7 bases; junction bases not matched to a gene: 6. The germline V gene has CDR1 SQVTM and CDR2 ANQGSEA. The CDR3 sequence is CSVAGGPSNEQFF. CDR3 DNA sequence: TGCAGCGTTGCGGGAGGGCCATCGAATGAGCAGTTCTTC.